This TCR beta chain originates from a study of monozygotic twins with inflammatory bowel disease (dated by TCRdb to the late 2010s). For the wider study: In total, some 30 monozygotic twin pairs made up the full study: 19 Danish pairs, all IBD-discordant, plus nine German pairs, of which four were IBD-concordant and five were IBD-discordant. Disease-associated traits were sought mainly through comparisons between IBD patients and their genetically identical healthy co-twins within discordant pairs. Each individual had, on average, about 151 000 unique TCRalpha sequences and 181 000 unique TCRbeta sequences available for analysis. Study-level results and caveats: Concordant and discordant twins showed no difference in repertoire similarity, possibly because of limited statistical power. Different T cell subtypes could not be distinguished in the analysis. TCRbeta repertoire diversity, by inverse Simpson index, was decreased in IBD patients compared with their healthy co-twins. The results gave no support for a single strong signal or clonotype linked to IBD. Background noise and inter-individual variability may have been introduced into the repertoires by the differing immunosuppressive treatments among patients. Compared with healthy twins, IBD patients had fewer clonotypes in common with other individuals, a difference most pronounced in patients showing signs of disease activity.

Receptors were amplified or captured by 5' RACE. For each TCR library, approximately 3,700 ng of total RNA was used. For each sample, cDNA synthesis was carried out in eight separate reactions using SMARTScribe reverse transcriptase. During cDNA synthesis, unique molecular identifiers containing a 6-nucleotide sample barcode were introduced by template switching. Two nested PCRs of around 16 and 10 cycles amplified the TCRalpha and TCRbeta cDNA, and bead purification followed each PCR. Before amplification, cDNA was treated with uracil DNA-glycosylase and purified using the QIAquick PCR purification kit. The second PCR added Illumina TruSeq-compatible adapters along with sample-specific barcodes. Library quality and concentration were assessed using TapeStation and Qubit, and about 5 ng of each library was pooled. The pooled libraries were sequenced with 2 x 100 bp reads and custom sequencing primers on an Illumina HiSeq2500 single-index Rapid Run. Processing in the source paper ran as follows. UMI-based consensus assembly with MiGEC version 1.2.6 was used to correct PCR and sequencing errors. MiXCR version 2.1.1 was used for V(D)J alignment, clonotype assembly and CDR3 extraction. Gene usage, clonotype sharing and MAIT/NKT TCR abundance were normalised by analysing the top 1000, 10 000 and 20 000 clonotypes per sample. Diversity was computed as the inverse Simpson index with the vegan R package after downsampling to 27 000 UMIs. Statistical testing used paired Mann-Whitney U tests on the discordant twin pairs and applied Benjamini-Hochberg correction for multiple testing. One entry per CDR3 protein sequence results from the TCRdb reprocessing of the reads, with DNA left out. The V and J calls follow TCRdb's processing rather than the paper's. The sample table gives 190,000 or so distinct CDR3 sequences. In total, the top ten clones hold roughly 1.5% of the sample.

From each donor, a roughly 2.6 ml peripheral blood sample was collected into PAXgene tubes and stored at -80 degrees C. Total RNA was isolated from whole blood with the PAXgene blood miRNA kit on an automated QIAcube, without T cell sorting. Peripheral blood from monozygotic twin pairs, either concordant or discordant for inflammatory bowel disease, underwent deep TCRalpha and TCRbeta repertoire profiling that used unique molecular barcoding. Smoking habits were recorded for all twin pairs, and individuals were classified as current, former or never smokers. On this clonotype itself: Its antigen is not yet known.

The specimen was blood. The receptor's source is a human donor with ulcerative colitis or Crohn's disease, or a healthy co-twin of an affected twin (not recorded which).

The CDR3: CASSLAGLALYNEQFF. This receptor chain uses TRBV5-1 and TRBJ2-1; the TRBD2 assignment by TCRdb is unverifiable without DNA. The germline V gene supplies CDR1 SGHRS and CDR2 YFSETQ. The CDR3 measures 16 amino acids from cysteine to phenylalanine. Only the protein sequence is given.